This is a list of T cell receptor beta chains from one sample in a study of blood T cell repertoires in COVID-19. The data were produced by immunoSEQ multiplex PCR, yet TCRdb's version contains in-frame clones alone and is incomplete. In the table there are about 180,000 clones, 79% of which are singletons. The source material was peripheral blood. The receptors were gathered from a woman aged 60-75 years with COVID-19, enrolled during active disease. The CDR3 runs from the conserved cysteine through the conserved F or W. A D gene is named only where the DNA matches it firmly. Where a row states a size, it is once, few, many or the class of an expanded clone; other rows omit it.

abundance: NA; j_gene: TRBJ2-2; d_gene: TRBD2; v_gene: TRBV7-3; CDR3nt: TGTGCCAGCAGCCCCGCCTCCGGGACTATTAACACCGGGGAGCTGTTTTTT; CDR3aa: CASSPASGTINTGELFF
abundance: NA; j_gene: TRBJ2-5; d_gene: NA; v_gene: TRBV11-2; CDR3nt: TGTGCCAGCAGCTTAGAGGTCGGGACCCAGTACTTC; CDR3aa: CASSLEVGTQYF
abundance: NA; j_gene: TRBJ1-3; d_gene: NA; v_gene: TRBV11-2; CDR3nt: TGTGCCAGCAGCTTAGGTTGGGGAAACGGGGACAAGAGAAACACCATATATTTT; CDR3aa: CASSLGWGNGDKRNTIYF
abundance: NA; j_gene: TRBJ1-6; d_gene: NA; v_gene: TRBV7-9; CDR3nt: TGTGCCAGCAGCTTAGGTCGGGATCCGGTGTCACCCCTCCACTTT; CDR3aa: CASSLGRDPVSPLHF
abundance: NA; j_gene: TRBJ2-7; d_gene: TRBD2; v_gene: TRBV13; CDR3nt: TGTGCCAGCAGTCCCGGGAGGGCCGCCAACGAGCAGTACTTC; CDR3aa: CASSPGRAANEQYF
abundance: once; j_gene: TRBJ1-4; d_gene: TRBD1; v_gene: TRBV7-9; CDR3nt: TGTGCCAGCAGTCGCCAGGACAGGGCTCATATTTTCTCCAATGAAAAACTGTTTTTT; CDR3aa: CASSRQDRAHIFSNEKLFF
abundance: NA; j_gene: TRBJ1-4; d_gene: TRBD1; v_gene: TRBV6-5; CDR3nt: TGTGCCAGCAGGGTCACAGGGGGCGAAAAACTGTTTTTT; CDR3aa: CASRVTGGEKLFF
abundance: NA; j_gene: TRBJ1-2; d_gene: TRBD1; v_gene: TRBV4-2; CDR3nt: TGTGCCAGCAGTCGGGGACAGGGAACCGATGGCTACACCTTC; CDR3aa: CASSRGQGTDGYTF
abundance: NA; j_gene: TRBJ1-1; d_gene: NA; v_gene: TRBV28; CDR3nt: TGTGCCAGCAGTTTAGACAGGACAGCTGGGGGCACTGAAGCTTTCTTT; CDR3aa: CASSLDRTAGGTEAFF
abundance: NA; j_gene: TRBJ2-5; d_gene: NA; v_gene: TRBV21-1; CDR3nt: TGTGCCAGCAGCAAGACAATACAACAACCTGAAGCTGAGACCCGGTACTTC; CDR3aa: CASSKTIQQPEAETRYF
abundance: NA; j_gene: TRBJ2-5; d_gene: TRBD2; v_gene: TRBV7-7; CDR3nt: TGTGCTAGCAGCGCCCGGACTAGCGCCGAGACCCAGTACTTC; CDR3aa: CASSARTSAETQYF
abundance: NA; j_gene: TRBJ1-6; d_gene: NA; v_gene: TRBV6-5; CDR3nt: TGTGCCAGCAGCTCCGGGACACTAAGCGGGACACCCCTCCACTTT; CDR3aa: CASSSGTLSGTPLHF
abundance: few; j_gene: TRBJ1-2; d_gene: TRBD1; v_gene: TRBV28; CDR3nt: TGTGCCAGCACCCAGAGGACAGGGGGCTATGGCTACACCTTC; CDR3aa: CASTQRTGGYGYTF
abundance: NA; j_gene: TRBJ2-1; d_gene: NA; v_gene: TRBV7-2; CDR3nt: TGTGCCTTCCGAGAGGGTGGCAATGAGCAGTTCTTC; CDR3aa: CAFREGGNEQFF